A selection of T cell receptor beta chains follows, all from one sample in a study of Graves' ophthalmopathy and Graves' hyperthyroidism. MiXCR, run by TCRdb on the multiplex PCR reads, gives a single entry per CDR3 protein. This repertoire shows 300,000 to 400,000 distinct CDR3 sequences, 17% found once; its top ten account for over 9%. The sequenced sample consisted of peripheral blood. The receptors come from an adult man with Graves' ophthalmopathy. Each CDR3 is given with its conserved first and last residue. D genes are given only for firm matches. Clone size is not always given. Where it is, it says once, few, many or a class for expanded clones.

clone_size d_call j_call v_call cdr3_aa cdr3_nt
few - TRBJ2-7 TRBV6-1 CASTAGTSYEQYF TGTGCCAGCACGGCAGGGACATCCTACGAGCAGTACTTC
many - TRBJ2-5 TRBV5-1 CASSLPSGETQYF TGCGCCAGCAGCTTACCTTCTGGAGAGACCCAGTACTTC
many - TRBJ2-4 TRBV7-9 CASSLGVSAKNIQYF TGTGCCAGCAGCTTAGGGGTTTCAGCCAAAAACATTCAGTACTTC
many TRBD1 TRBJ1-5 TRBV28 CASSKRQGHQPQHF TGTGCCAGCAGCAAAAGACAGGGACATCAGCCCCAGCATTTT
few - TRBJ1-1 TRBV7-2 CASLRRMNTEAFF TGTGCCAGCCTGCGTCGGATGAACACTGAAGCTTTCTTT
many TRBD1 TRBJ2-2 TRBV6-5 CASRPGQVTGELFF TGTGCCAGCAGACCCGGACAGGTCACCGGGGAGCTGTTTTTT
many TRBD1 TRBJ1-6 TRBV20-1 CSAYRGLQDNSPLHF TGCAGTGCCTACAGGGGCTTACAAGATAATTCACCCCTCCACTTT
many - TRBJ1-5 TRBV27 CASSFVGGNQPQHF TGTGCCAGCAGTTTCGTGGGGGGCAATCAGCCCCAGCATTTT
many - TRBJ1-1 TRBV3-1 CASSQTTVGTEAFF TGTGCCAGCAGCCAGACAACGGTGGGCACTGAAGCTTTCTTT
- - TRBJ1-5 TRBV6-5 CASSSDALSNQPQHF TGTGCCAGCAGTTCGGATGCCCTGAGCAATCAGCCCCAGCATTTT
many TRBD1 TRBJ2-6 TRBV15 CATSRRTGGVGANVLTF TGTGCCACCAGCAGAAGAACAGGGGGCGTTGGGGCCAACGTCCTGACTTTC
many - TRBJ2-7 TRBV12-3/TRBV12-4 CASSRWVEQYF TGTGCCAGCAGCCGTTGGGTCGAGCAGTACTTC
many - TRBJ1-1 TRBV9 CASSPDSGPYTEAFF TGTGCCAGCAGCCCCGATAGTGGACCATACACTGAAGCTTTCTTT
many - TRBJ2-5 TRBV20-1 CSASTPRPEETQYF TGCAGTGCTTCGACACCCAGGCCAGAAGAGACCCAGTACTTC
many - TRBJ1-1 TRBV12-3/TRBV12-4 CASSLEGGSGSEAFF TGTGCCAGCAGTTTAGAGGGTGGGTCAGGGTCTGAAGCTTTCTTT
many TRBD2 TRBJ2-7 TRBV11-2 CASSLGTSGYYEQYF TGTGCCAGCAGCCTCGGGACTAGCGGTTACTACGAGCAGTACTTC
many - TRBJ2-7 TRBV6-5 CASSYSRRHAYEQYF TGTGCCAGCAGTTACTCTAGGCGACATGCCTACGAGCAGTACTTC
many TRBD2 TRBJ2-7 TRBV30 CAWSVGGRVYEQYF TGTGCCTGGAGTGTTGGCGGGAGAGTTTACGAGCAGTACTTC
many TRBD2 TRBJ2-7 TRBV6-2/TRBV6-3 CASSPAGTSGYEQYF TGTGCCAGCAGTCCAGCCGGGACTAGCGGATACGAGCAGTACTTC
- TRBD1 TRBJ1-2 TRBV6-4 CASSNPGQGFSDTF TGTGCCAGCAGTAATCCGGGACAGGGGTTCTCGGACACCTTC
once TRBD1 TRBJ1-5 TRBV12-3/TRBV12-4 CASSRKGGNQPQLF TGTGCCAGCAGTCGGAAAGGGGGCAATCAGCCCCAGCTTTTT
many TRBD2 TRBJ2-6 TRBV11-1 CASSLKAGGPSGANVLTF TGTGCCAGCAGCTTAAAGGCGGGAGGACCCTCTGGGGCCAACGTCCTGACTTTC
many - TRBJ2-6 TRBV30 CAWDSSGANVLTF TGTGCCTGGGACAGTTCCGGGGCCAACGTCCTGACTTTC
- TRBD2 TRBJ2-5 TRBV5-1 CASSPSSGRAAKTQYF TGCGCCAGCAGCCCTTCTAGCGGGAGGGCCGCAAAGACCCAGTACTTC